This is a list of T cell receptor beta chains from one sample in a study of CD8 T cells in Susac syndrome. TCRdb passed the immunoSEQ multiplex PCR reads through MiXCR, listing each CDR3 protein once. This sample yields more than 85,000 distinct CDR3 sequences, of which around 97% are seen a single time; more than 0.095% belongs to the top ten. Sequenced material: CD4+ T cells from PBMCs. Receptors were obtained from a human donor in good health. CDR3s include the opening cysteine and the closing phenylalanine or tryptophan. A D gene is named only where the DNA matches it firmly. Size values are once, few and many counts, or a class for expanded clones, and some rows have none.

CAWGPRGGANVLTF,TGTGCCTGGGGCCCGCGGGGGGGGGCCAACGTCCTGACTTTC,TRBV30,.,TRBD2,TRBJ2-6
CAFRVPGSSYEQYF,TGTGCCTTTCGGGTCCCAGGGAGCTCCTACGAGCAGTACTTC,TRBV30,once,.,TRBJ2-7
CASSGPGQGEYGYTF,TGTGCCAGCAGCGGACCGGGACAGGGGGAGTATGGCTACACCTTC,TRBV7-2,.,TRBD1,TRBJ1-2
CSVEGARQGNYGYTF,TGCAGCGTTGAAGGCGCGAGACAGGGGAACTATGGCTACACCTTC,TRBV29-1,.,TRBD1,TRBJ1-2
CSARSTGAGVVDTQYF,TGCAGTGCTAGATCCACAGGGGCAGGAGTGGTAGATACGCAGTATTTT,TRBV20-1,.,TRBD1,TRBJ2-3
CASSQEDGLTAFF,TGTGCCAGCAGCCAAGAAGATGGGCTAACAGCTTTCTTT,TRBV3-1,.,.,TRBJ1-1
CSLRTDIDEAFF,TGCAGCTTGCGGACAGATATCGATGAAGCTTTCTTT,TRBV29-1,.,.,TRBJ1-1
CASSLWSAYEQYF,TGTGCCAGCAGCTTATGGTCCGCGTACGAGCAGTACTTC,TRBV7-8,once,.,TRBJ2-7
CASKGERVF,TGTGCCAGCAAGGGCGAACGGGTCTTT,TRBV6-8,once,.,TRBJ1-1
CASSQDLGLAGWAQETQYF,TGTGCCAGCAGCCAAGATTTGGGACTAGCGGGGTGGGCCCAAGAGACCCAGTACTTC,TRBV3-1,.,TRBD2,TRBJ2-5
CASSPSGESTYEQYF,TGTGCCAGCAGTCCCTCGGGGGAGTCAACCTACGAGCAGTACTTC,TRBV6-5,.,.,TRBJ2-7
CATSDQTPPYEQYF,TGTGCCACCAGTGACCAGACACCCCCCTACGAGCAGTACTTC,TRBV24-1,.,.,TRBJ2-7
CASSLGGGANVLTF,TGTGCCAGCAGCTTAGGTGGGGGGGCCAACGTCCTGACTTTC,TRBV7-9,.,.,TRBJ2-6
CSAMVSGPYQETQYF,TGCAGTGCCATGGTTTCGGGTCCTTACCAAGAGACCCAGTACTTC,TRBV20-1,.,.,TRBJ2-5
CASSPPAVLYEQYF,TGTGCCAGCAGTCCCCCCGCAGTTCTCTACGAGCAGTACTTC,TRBV6-2/TRBV6-3,.,.,TRBJ2-7
CASSPDGFYEQYF,TGTGCCAGCAGCCCGGACGGATTCTACGAGCAGTACTTC,TRBV7-2,.,.,TRBJ2-7
CASSFWRVAETQYF,TGTGCCAGCAGCTTCTGGAGGGTTGCAGAGACCCAGTACTTC,TRBV5-6,.,.,TRBJ2-5
CSARDGFSTDTQYF,TGCAGTGCTCGAGACGGTTTTAGCACAGATACGCAGTATTTT,TRBV20-1,.,.,TRBJ2-3
CASSVVSGRNTGELFF,TGTGCCAGCAGCGTAGTTAGCGGGAGGAACACCGGGGAGCTGTTTTTT,TRBV9,.,TRBD2,TRBJ2-2
CASSQDGAVPSYNEQFF,TGTGCCAGCAGCCAAGATGGAGCGGTCCCCTCCTACAATGAGCAGTTCTTC,TRBV3-1,.,.,TRBJ2-1
CASSSGTAGNTIYF,TGTGCCAGCAGCTCCGGGACAGCTGGAAACACCATATATTTT,TRBV7-2,.,TRBD1,TRBJ1-3
CAWSGHSNQPQHF,TGTGCCTGGAGTGGACATAGCAATCAGCCCCAGCATTTT,TRBV30,.,.,TRBJ1-5
CSGAGSYGYTF,TGCAGTGGGGCAGGGAGCTATGGCTACACCTTC,TRBV20-1,.,.,TRBJ1-2
CASSHGTVEAFF,TGTGCCAGCAGCCATGGGACAGTTGAAGCTTTCTTT,TRBV3-1,.,TRBD1,TRBJ1-1
CSARTDTGELFF,TGCAGTGCACGGACAGACACCGGGGAGCTGTTTTTT,TRBV20-1,.,.,TRBJ2-2
CASSSTGGSPEAFF,TGTGCCAGCAGTTCGACAGGGGGGAGCCCTGAAGCTTTCTTT,TRBV12-3/TRBV12-4,.,TRBD1,TRBJ1-1
CAPWEESYEQYF,TGTGCCCCGTGGGAGGAATCCTACGAGCAGTACTTC,TRBV9,.,.,TRBJ2-7
CASSTRDTPYSPLHF,TGTGCCAGCAGCACCAGGGATACTCCGTATTCACCCCTCCACTTT,TRBV12-3/TRBV12-4,.,.,TRBJ1-6
CASSVGGYEQYF,TGCGCCAGCAGCGTGGGTGGCTACGAGCAGTACTTC,TRBV5-1,once,.,TRBJ2-7
CASSLKAGDTQYF,TGTGCCAGCAGCTTAAAAGCGGGGGATACGCAGTATTTT,TRBV13,once,TRBD2,TRBJ2-3
CSVEGRQGLEGYTF,TGCAGCGTTGAAGGCCGGCAGGGGCTGGAAGGCTACACCTTC,TRBV29-1,.,.,TRBJ1-2
CASSLGLAGAYNEQFF,TGTGCCAGCAGCCTTGGACTAGCGGGGGCCTACAATGAGCAGTTCTTC,TRBV9,.,TRBD2,TRBJ2-1
CASSIDGTNSGANVLTF,TGTGCCAGTAGTATAGATGGGACAAACTCTGGGGCCAACGTCCTGACTTTC,TRBV19,.,.,TRBJ2-6
CASSLYTGVKNTGELFF,TGTGCCAGCAGCTTGTATACAGGGGTAAAGAACACCGGGGAGCTGTTTTTT,TRBV5-6,.,TRBD1,TRBJ2-2
CSASGTGYNEQFF,TGCAGCGCCTCCGGGACAGGGTACAATGAGCAGTTCTTC,TRBV29-1,.,TRBD1,TRBJ2-1
CASSPGGGNQPQHF,TGTGCCAGCAGCCCAGGGGGAGGCAATCAGCCCCAGCATTTT,TRBV7-2,few,TRBD1,TRBJ1-5
CASSYRVIETQYF,TGTGCCAGCAGTTACAGGGTTATAGAGACCCAGTACTTC,TRBV12-3/TRBV12-4,.,.,TRBJ2-5
CASSYSSASRTDTQYF,TGTGCCAGCAGTTACTCCTCTGCTAGCCGAACAGATACGCAGTATTTT,TRBV6-5,once,.,TRBJ2-3
CASNLIGQGLGEQYF,TGCGCCAGCAACTTGATAGGACAGGGCCTCGGGGAGCAGTACTTC,TRBV5-1,.,TRBD1,TRBJ2-7
CATEREYGTGELFF,TGTGCCACCGAGCGGGAGTACGGGACCGGGGAGCTGTTTTTT,TRBV6-5,.,TRBD2,TRBJ2-2
CASSQSKQDLPYEQYF,TGCGCCAGCAGTCAATCGAAGCAGGACCTACCCTACGAGCAGTACTTC,TRBV23-1,.,.,TRBJ2-7